This T cell receptor (beta chain) derives from a study of long-term antiretroviral therapy in people with HIV. General study results and limits: HIV repertoires spanned narrower CDR3 length ranges than controls.

Germline loops: CDR1 KGHSH, CDR2 LQKENI. V was shortened by 2 bases and J by 0 bases, with 4 bases between the two germline ends. This CDR3 region has 13 residues. Investigators performed immunoSEQ version v3.0 at survey level. Only in-frame clones appear in the TCRdb table, and some are missing; sequencing was by immunoSEQ multiplex PCR. The data contain some 38,000 clones, over 80% of them seen just once; the ten biggest clones take up approximately 5.1%. As regards this clone: What it binds is unknown.

The TCR sequence derives from a man aged 18 to 29 with HIV. The sample here was unsorted PBMCs, taken 1.5 years after starting antiretroviral therapy. The chain joins TRBV18 to TRBJ1-1; D call uncertain. For the CDR3, the DNA is TGTGCCAGCTCACCATGGATGAACACTGAAGCTTTCTTT. Protein: CASSPWMNTEAFF. Full variable domain (missing parts from reference TRBV18 and TRBJ1-1): NAGVMQNPRHLVRRRGQEARLRCSPMKGHSHVYWYRQLPEEGLKFMVYLQKENIIDESGMPKERFSAEFPKEGPSILRIQQVVRGDSAAYFCASSPWMNTEAFFGQGTRLTVV.